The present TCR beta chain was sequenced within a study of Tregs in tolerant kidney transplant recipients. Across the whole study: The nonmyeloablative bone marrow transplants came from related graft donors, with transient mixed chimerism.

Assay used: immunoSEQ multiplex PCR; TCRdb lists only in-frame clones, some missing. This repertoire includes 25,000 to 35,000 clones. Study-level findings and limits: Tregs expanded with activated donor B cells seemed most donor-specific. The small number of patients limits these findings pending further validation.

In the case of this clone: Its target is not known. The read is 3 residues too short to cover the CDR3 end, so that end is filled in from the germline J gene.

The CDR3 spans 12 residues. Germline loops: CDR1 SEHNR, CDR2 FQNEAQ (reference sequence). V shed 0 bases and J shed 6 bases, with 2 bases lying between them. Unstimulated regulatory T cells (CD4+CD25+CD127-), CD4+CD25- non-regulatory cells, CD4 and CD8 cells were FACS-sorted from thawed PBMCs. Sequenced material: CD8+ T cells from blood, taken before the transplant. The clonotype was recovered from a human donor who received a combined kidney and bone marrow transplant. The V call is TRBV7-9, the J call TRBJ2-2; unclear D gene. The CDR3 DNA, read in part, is TGTGCCAGCAGCTTAGCCTCCGGGGAG. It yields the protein CASSLASGE. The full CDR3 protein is CASSLASGELFF.